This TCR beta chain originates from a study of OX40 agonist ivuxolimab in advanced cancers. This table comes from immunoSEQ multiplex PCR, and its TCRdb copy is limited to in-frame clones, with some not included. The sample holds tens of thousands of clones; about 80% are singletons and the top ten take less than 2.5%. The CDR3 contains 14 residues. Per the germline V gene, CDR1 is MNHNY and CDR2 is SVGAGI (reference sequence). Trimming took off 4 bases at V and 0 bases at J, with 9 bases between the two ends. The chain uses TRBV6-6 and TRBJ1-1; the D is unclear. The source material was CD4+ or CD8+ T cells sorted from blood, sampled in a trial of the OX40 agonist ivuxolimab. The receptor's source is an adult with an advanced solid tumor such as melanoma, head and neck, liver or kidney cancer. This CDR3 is CASSFQVMNTEAFF. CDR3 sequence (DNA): TGTGCCAGCAGTTTCCAGGTTATGAACACTGAAGCTTTCTTT.